Listed below are T cell receptor beta chains from one sample, sequenced in a study of T cell changes during pregnancy in multiple sclerosis. TCRdb's table, derived via immunoSEQ multiplex PCR, lists solely in-frame clones and lacks some. The top ten hold roughly 2% of the sample, which has more than 55,000 clones, 90% seen once. Material: peripheral blood, obtained in the first trimester of pregnancy. The receptors come from a female donor in good health, enrolled as a control in a pregnancy study. The CDR3 runs from the conserved cysteine through the conserved F or W. D genes are given only for firm matches. A row's size may be missing; if present it is once, few, many or a size class.

d_call	clone_size	v_call	j_call	cdr3_aa	cdr3_nt
-	-	TRBV29-1	TRBJ2-1	CSGRNGSGQKGGNEQFF	TGCAGCGGCCGAAACGGGAGCGGGCAAAAGGGGGGGAATGAGCAGTTCTTC
TRBD1	-	TRBV2	TRBJ2-1	CASSEVITGAYNEQFF	TGTGCCAGCAGTGAAGTGATAACAGGGGCTTACAATGAGCAGTTCTTC
TRBD1	-	TRBV4-1	TRBJ2-5	CASSPNENRGEETQYF	TGCGCCAGCAGCCCAAACGAAAACAGGGGTGAGGAGACCCAGTACTTC
TRBD2	-	TRBV7-3	TRBJ2-1	CASSPGLLNEQFF	TGTGCCAGCAGCCCGGGACTACTTAATGAGCAGTTCTTC
TRBD1	-	TRBV28	TRBJ1-5	CASILSGGGNQPQHF	TGTGCCAGCATCCTCTCAGGGGGCGGCAATCAGCCCCAGCATTTT
TRBD2	-	TRBV4-1	TRBJ2-7	CASSQLAGVSYEQYF	TGCGCCAGCAGCCAATTAGCGGGGGTATCCTACGAGCAGTACTTC
TRBD2	-	TRBV7-6	TRBJ2-5	CASSLGGLAAISGETQYF	TGTGCCAGCAGCTTAGGTGGACTAGCGGCCATATCCGGCGAGACCCAGTACTTC
-	-	TRBV15	TRBJ2-1	CATSSRLDHNEQFF	TGTGCCACCAGCAGCCGACTTGACCACAATGAGCAGTTCTTC
-	-	TRBV7-9	TRBJ2-7	CASSFAIQGGYEQYF	TGTGCCAGCAGCTTTGCGATACAGGGTGGCTACGAGCAGTACTTC
-	-	TRBV2	TRBJ1-2	CALTAGGTGGYTF	TGTGCCCTCACTGCGGGGGGCACAGGAGGCTACACCTTC
TRBD1	once	TRBV19	TRBJ1-2	CASSRRGQGASNYGYTF	TGTGCCAGTAGTCGTAGGGGACAGGGGGCCTCTAACTATGGCTACACCTTC
-	-	TRBV28	TRBJ2-7	CASISRGGVYEQYF	TGTGCCAGCATTTCGCGGGGCGGGGTCTACGAGCAGTACTTC
-	-	TRBV19	TRBJ2-3	CASSSISLDTQYF	TGTGCCAGTAGTTCGATAAGCCTAGATACGCAGTATTTT
-	-	TRBV19	TRBJ1-1	CASSIREWNTEAFF	TGTGCCAGTAGTATCAGGGAATGGAACACTGAAGCTTTCTTT
-	-	TRBV4-1	TRBJ2-1	CASSQIQAPSYNEQFF	TGCGCCAGCAGCCAAATACAGGCCCCATCCTACAATGAGCAGTTCTTC
TRBD1	once	TRBV18	TRBJ2-1	CASSQGAGDEQFF	TGTGCCAGCTCACAGGGGGCGGGCGATGAGCAGTTCTTC
-	-	TRBV10-1	TRBJ2-6	CASSEGQVSGANVLTF	TGCGCCAGCAGTGAAGGCCAGGTCTCTGGGGCCAACGTCCTGACTTTC
-	-	TRBV20-1	TRBJ2-5	CSASQETQYF	TGCAGTGCGAGCCAAGAGACCCAGTACTTC
TRBD1	-	TRBV4-1	TRBJ1-4	CASSQIGTGAKLLFF	TGCGCCAGCAGCCAAATCGGGACAGGGGCAAAGCTACTGTTTTTT
TRBD1	-	TRBV7-9	TRBJ1-4	CASSEGTGSEKLFF	TGTGCCAGCAGCGAAGGGACAGGGAGTGAAAAACTGTTTTTT
TRBD2	few	TRBV2	TRBJ2-5	CASRVPSGGAGGEKETQYF	TGTGCCAGCAGGGTCCCTAGCGGGGGGGCGGGAGGAGAGAAAGAGACCCAGTACTTC
-	-	TRBV19	TRBJ1-2	CASSIVYPGYGYTF	TGTGCCAGTAGTATAGTTTACCCAGGCTATGGCTACACCTTC
TRBD2	-	TRBV9	TRBJ2-1	CASSVAASGLNEQFF	TGTGCCAGCAGCGTAGCGGCTAGCGGTCTCAATGAGCAGTTCTTC
TRBD1	-	TRBV19	TRBJ2-3	CASSIPGTGVADTQYF	TGTGCCAGTAGTATACCCGGGACAGGGGTGGCAGATACGCAGTATTTT
-	-	TRBV7-9	TRBJ2-5	CASSRGGGTPPKAKTQYF	TGTGCCAGCAGCCGAGGGGGGGGGACCCCGCCGAAGGCGAAGACCCAGTACTTC
TRBD1	-	TRBV5-1	TRBJ1-4	CASSSGTGGMTTNEKLFF	TGCGCCAGCAGCTCCGGGACAGGGGGCATGACAACTAATGAAAAACTGTTTTTT
TRBD1	-	TRBV7-9	TRBJ1-5	CASSLGQGIGQPQHF	TGTGCCAGCAGCTTGGGACAGGGGATAGGTCAGCCCCAGCATTTT
-	-	TRBV7-7	TRBJ2-3	CASSRGAPSTDTQYF	TGTGCTAGCAGTCGTGGGGCCCCTAGCACAGATACGCAGTATTTT